The rows below give T cell receptor beta chains drawn from one sample of a study of blood T cell repertoires in COVID-19. Profiled with immunoSEQ multiplex PCR; TCRdb holds only in-frame clones, not every one. Of 45,000 to 60,000 clones detected, 75% to 90% appear once; the ten largest clones hold about 16%. Sequencing input: peripheral blood. The receptor set was obtained from a human donor in a cohort sampled during active COVID-19. The CDR3 runs from the conserved cysteine through the conserved F or W. A D gene is named only where the DNA matches it firmly. The size entry is marked missing in some rows and otherwise reads once, few, many or a size class.

D: -
J: TRBJ2-7
size: -
length: 11
V: TRBV6-5
DNA: TGTGCCAGCAGTACTTTTTACGAGCAGTACTTC
CDR3: CASSTFYEQYF

D: -
J: TRBJ1-2
size: -
length: 13
V: TRBV12-3/TRBV12-4
DNA: TGTGCCAGCAGTTTGGCGGAAAACTATGGCTACACCTTC
CDR3: CASSLAENYGYTF

D: -
J: TRBJ1-6
size: -
length: 17
V: TRBV19
DNA: TGTGCCAGTAGTATAGATGGAGACAGGAGCACCCATTCACCCCTCCACTTT
CDR3: CASSIDGDRSTHSPLHF

D: -
J: TRBJ2-1
size: -
length: 16
V: TRBV7-3
DNA: TGTGCCAGCAGCGACTTCAAAGGGGGCTCCTACAATGAGCAGTTCTTC
CDR3: CASSDFKGGSYNEQFF

D: TRBD1
J: TRBJ1-6
size: -
length: 13
V: TRBV12-3/TRBV12-4
DNA: TGTGCCAGCGCACAGGGGAGAGATTCACCCCTCCACTTT
CDR3: CASAQGRDSPLHF

D: TRBD1
J: TRBJ1-2
size: few
length: 17
V: TRBV28
DNA: TGTGCCAGCAGGTCCTCCGGGACAGGGGAAGCTAACTATGGCTACACCTTC
CDR3: CASRSSGTGEANYGYTF

D: -
J: TRBJ1-2
size: once
length: 16
V: TRBV24-1
DNA: TGTGCCACCAGTGACCTGGAGGCCCTCCGGGGATGTGGCTACACCTTC
CDR3: CATSDLEALRGCGYTF

D: -
J: TRBJ1-1
size: -
length: 13
V: TRBV5-1
DNA: TGCGCCAGCAGCTTTACAGTGAACACTGAAGCTTTCTTT
CDR3: CASSFTVNTEAFF

D: -
J: TRBJ2-7
size: -
length: 15
V: TRBV18
DNA: TGTGCCAGCTCTCTGGGACAGACTAGCTCCTACGAGCAGTACTTC
CDR3: CASSLGQTSSYEQYF

D: -
J: TRBJ1-4
size: -
length: 14
V: TRBV18
DNA: TGTGCCAGCTCCTCCCAGGGCGAGGATGAAAAACTGTTTTTT
CDR3: CASSSQGEDEKLFF